The T cell receptor (beta chain) described here comes from a study of cytomegalovirus exposure and HLA in healthy donors. Profiled with immunoSEQ multiplex PCR; TCRdb holds only in-frame clones, not every one. The sample has around 49,000 clones; around 94% are singletons. The CDR3 covers 14 residues. Germline CDR1 reads MNHEY; CDR2 reads SMNVEV (reference sequence). Losses at the gene ends were 4 bases for V and 6 bases for J; bases not matched to a gene: 8. The chain has TRBV27 and TRBJ1-2, with 7 bases lining up with TRBD1. This clonotype originated in a woman younger than 30 in good health and CMV-seropositive. Sequencing was carried out using PBMCs. The chain's CDR3 is CASSSYRGGHGYTF. The DNA of the CDR3 is TGTGCCAGCAGTTCTTACAGGGGTGGCCATGGCTACACCTTC.